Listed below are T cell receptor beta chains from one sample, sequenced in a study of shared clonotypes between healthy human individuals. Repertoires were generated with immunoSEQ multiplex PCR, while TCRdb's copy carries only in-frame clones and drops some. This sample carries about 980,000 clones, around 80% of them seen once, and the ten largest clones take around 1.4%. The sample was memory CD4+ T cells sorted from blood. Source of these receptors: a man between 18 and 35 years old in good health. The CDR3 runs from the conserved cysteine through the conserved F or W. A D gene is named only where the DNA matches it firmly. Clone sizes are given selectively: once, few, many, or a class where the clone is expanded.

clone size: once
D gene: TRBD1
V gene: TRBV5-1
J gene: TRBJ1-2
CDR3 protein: CASSQEGAYGYTF
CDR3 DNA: TGCGCCAGCAGCCAGGAGGGGGCTTATGGCTACACCTTC

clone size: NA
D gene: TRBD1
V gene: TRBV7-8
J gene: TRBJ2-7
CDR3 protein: CASSFEARGRRNYEQYF
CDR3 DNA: TGTGCCAGCAGCTTCGAAGCAAGGGGGCGAAGGAACTACGAGCAGTACTTC

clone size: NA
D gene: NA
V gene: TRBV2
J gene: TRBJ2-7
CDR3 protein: CASSVAAEQYF
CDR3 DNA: TGTGCCAGCAGTGTGGCCGCCGAGCAGTACTTC

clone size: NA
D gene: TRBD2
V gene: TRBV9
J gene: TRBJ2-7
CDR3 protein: CASLTSGTYEQYF
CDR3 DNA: TGTGCCAGCTTGACTAGCGGGACTTACGAGCAGTACTTC

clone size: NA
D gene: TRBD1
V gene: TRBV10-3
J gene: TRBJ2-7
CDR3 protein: CAISEGQGPYEQYF
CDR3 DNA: TGTGCCATCAGTGAGGGACAGGGACCCTACGAGCAGTACTTC

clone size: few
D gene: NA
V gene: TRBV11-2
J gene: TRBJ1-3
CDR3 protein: CASSSRGGKTGNTIYF
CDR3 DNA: TGTGCCAGCAGCTCGAGGGGGGGTAAGACTGGAAACACCATATATTTT

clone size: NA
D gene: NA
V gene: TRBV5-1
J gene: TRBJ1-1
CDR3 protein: CASSPMGPEAFF
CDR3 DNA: TGCGCCAGCAGCCCAATGGGCCCTGAAGCTTTCTTT

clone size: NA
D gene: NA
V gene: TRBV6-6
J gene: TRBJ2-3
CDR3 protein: CASSPPPADTQYF
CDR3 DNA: TGTGCCAGCAGTCCTCCCCCCGCAGATACGCAGTATTTT

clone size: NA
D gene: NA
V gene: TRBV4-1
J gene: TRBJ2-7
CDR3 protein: CASTGYEQYF
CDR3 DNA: TGCGCCAGCACGGGGTACGAGCAGTACTTC

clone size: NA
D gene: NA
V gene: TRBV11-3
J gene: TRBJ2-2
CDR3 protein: CASSLRGAGELFF
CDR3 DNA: TGTGCCAGCAGCTTACGGGGTGCCGGGGAGCTGTTTTTT

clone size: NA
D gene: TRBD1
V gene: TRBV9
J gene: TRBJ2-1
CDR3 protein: CASSGTGSFYNEQFF
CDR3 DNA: TGTGCCAGCAGCGGGACAGGGTCTTTCTACAATGAGCAGTTCTTC

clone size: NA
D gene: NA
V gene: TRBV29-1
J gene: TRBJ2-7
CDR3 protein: CSVDPAGVGYEQYF
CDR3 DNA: TGCAGCGTTGATCCGGCAGGGGTGGGGTACGAGCAGTACTTC

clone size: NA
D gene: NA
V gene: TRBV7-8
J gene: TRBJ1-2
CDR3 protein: CASSLGGNYGYTF
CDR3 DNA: TGTGCCAGCAGCTTAGGAGGAAACTATGGCTACACCTTC

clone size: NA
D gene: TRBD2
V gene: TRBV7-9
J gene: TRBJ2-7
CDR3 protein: CASSSPGLAVRYF
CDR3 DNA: TGTGCCAGCAGCTCTCCGGGACTAGCCGTTCGGTACTTC

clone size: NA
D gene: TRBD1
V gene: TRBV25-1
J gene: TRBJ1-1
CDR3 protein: CASSEPGQSFEAFF
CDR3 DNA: TGTGCCAGCAGTGAACCGGGACAGTCCTTTGAAGCTTTCTTT

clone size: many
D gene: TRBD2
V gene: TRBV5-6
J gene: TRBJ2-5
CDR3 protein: CASSSWTSGETQYF
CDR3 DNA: TGTGCCAGCAGCTCCTGGACTAGCGGAGAGACCCAGTACTTC

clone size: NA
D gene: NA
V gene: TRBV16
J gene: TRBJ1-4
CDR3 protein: CASSQSVVINEKLFF
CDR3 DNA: TGTGCCAGCAGCCAATCGGTGGTAATTAATGAAAAACTGTTTTTT

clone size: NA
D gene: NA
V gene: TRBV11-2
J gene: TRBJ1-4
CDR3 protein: CASSSTPEKLFF
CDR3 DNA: TGTGCCAGCAGTTCAACACCCGAAAAACTGTTTTTT

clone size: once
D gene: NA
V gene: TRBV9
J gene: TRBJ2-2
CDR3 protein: CASNNLILSTGELFF
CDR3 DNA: TGTGCCAGCAACAACCTTATTCTAAGCACCGGGGAGCTGTTTTTT

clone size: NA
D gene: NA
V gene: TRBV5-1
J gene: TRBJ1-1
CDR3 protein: CASSVSTVNTEAFF
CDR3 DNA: TGCGCCAGCAGCGTCTCGACAGTGAACACTGAAGCTTTCTTT

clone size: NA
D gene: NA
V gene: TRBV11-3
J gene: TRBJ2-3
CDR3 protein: CASSLSGNTQYF
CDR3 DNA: TGTGCCAGCAGCTTATCCGGGAATACGCAGTATTTT

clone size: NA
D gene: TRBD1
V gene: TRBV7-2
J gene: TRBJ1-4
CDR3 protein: CASSLDRDKLFF
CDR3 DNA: TGTGCCAGCAGCTTGGACAGGGATAAACTGTTTTTT

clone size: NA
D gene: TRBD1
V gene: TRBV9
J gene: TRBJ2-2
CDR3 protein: CASSSGTGYAGELFF
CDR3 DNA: TGTGCCAGCAGCTCCGGGACAGGGTACGCCGGGGAGCTGTTTTTT

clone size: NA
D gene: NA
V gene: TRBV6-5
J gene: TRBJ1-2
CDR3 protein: CATSGGVHGYTF
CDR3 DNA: TGTGCCACGTCCGGGGGGGTACATGGCTACACCTTC

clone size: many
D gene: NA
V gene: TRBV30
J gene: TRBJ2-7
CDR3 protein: CAWSRGSYEQYF
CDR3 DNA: TGTGCCTGGAGTCGGGGTTCCTACGAGCAGTACTTC

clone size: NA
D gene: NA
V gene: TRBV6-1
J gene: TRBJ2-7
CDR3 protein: CASSVGSPYEQYF
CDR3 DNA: TGTGCCAGCAGTGTCGGTTCTCCGTACGAGCAGTACTTC

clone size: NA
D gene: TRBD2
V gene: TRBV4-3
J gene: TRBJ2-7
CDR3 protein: CASSQGLAGLYEQYF
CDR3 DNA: TGCGCCAGCAGCCAAGGACTAGCGGGGCTCTACGAGCAGTACTTC

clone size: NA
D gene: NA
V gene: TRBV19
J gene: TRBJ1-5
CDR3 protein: CASSRDSNQPQHF
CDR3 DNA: TGTGCCAGTAGTAGGGACAGCAATCAGCCCCAGCATTTT

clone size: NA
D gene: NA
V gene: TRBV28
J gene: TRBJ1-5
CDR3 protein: CATSRSNQPQHF
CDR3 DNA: TGTGCCACCTCCCGCAGCAATCAGCCCCAGCATTTT

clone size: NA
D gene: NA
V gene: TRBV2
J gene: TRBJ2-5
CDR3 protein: CASSARIRGETQYF
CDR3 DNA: TGTGCCAGCAGTGCGCGTATCCGAGGAGAGACCCAGTACTTC

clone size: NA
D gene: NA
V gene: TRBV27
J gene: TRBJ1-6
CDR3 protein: CASSSRTVDYNSPLHF
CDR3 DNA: TGTGCCAGCAGTTCCCGGACAGTGGACTATAATTCACCCCTCCACTTT

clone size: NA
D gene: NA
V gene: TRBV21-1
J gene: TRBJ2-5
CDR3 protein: CASSRGGTLAETQYF
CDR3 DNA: TGTGCCAGCAGCAGGGGGGGGACCCTTGCGGAGACCCAGTACTTC

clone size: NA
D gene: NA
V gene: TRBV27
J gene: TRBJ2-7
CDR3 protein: CASSPTQGLQYF
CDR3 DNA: TGTGCCAGCAGCCCTACCCAGGGGCTACAGTACTTC

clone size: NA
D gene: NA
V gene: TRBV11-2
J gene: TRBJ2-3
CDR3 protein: CASSSYLDTQYF
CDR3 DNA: TGTGCCAGCAGCTCTTATTTGGATACGCAGTATTTT

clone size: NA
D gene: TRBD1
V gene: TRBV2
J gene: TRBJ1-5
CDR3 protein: CASSEIGSTGGQPQHF
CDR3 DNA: TGTGCCAGCAGTGAAATAGGTAGCACAGGGGGTCAGCCCCAGCATTTT

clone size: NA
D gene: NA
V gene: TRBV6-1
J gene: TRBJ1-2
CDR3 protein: CASSEALGFSTNYGYTF
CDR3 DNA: TGTGCCAGCAGTGAAGCTCTGGGCTTTAGTACTAACTATGGCTACACCTTC

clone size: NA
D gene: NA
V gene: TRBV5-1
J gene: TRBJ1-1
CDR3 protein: CASSELMNTEAFF
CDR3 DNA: TGCGCCAGCAGCGAGCTCATGAACACTGAAGCTTTCTTT

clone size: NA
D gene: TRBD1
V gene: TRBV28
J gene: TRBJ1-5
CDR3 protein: CASRPPGQGNQPQHF
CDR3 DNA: TGTGCCAGCAGGCCCCCGGGACAGGGGAACCAGCCCCAGCATTTT

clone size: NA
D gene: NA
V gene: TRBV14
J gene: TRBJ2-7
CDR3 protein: CASSQFKEQYF
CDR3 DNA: TGTGCCAGCAGCCAATTTAAAGAGCAGTACTTC

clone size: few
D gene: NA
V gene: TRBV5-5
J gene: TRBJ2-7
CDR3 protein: CASRRTTYEQYF
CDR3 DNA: TGTGCCAGCAGGCGGACAACATACGAGCAGTACTTC

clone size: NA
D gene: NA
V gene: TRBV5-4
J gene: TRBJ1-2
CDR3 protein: CASSPASRDYGYTF
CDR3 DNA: TGTGCCAGCAGCCCGGCAAGTCGTGACTATGGCTACACCTTC

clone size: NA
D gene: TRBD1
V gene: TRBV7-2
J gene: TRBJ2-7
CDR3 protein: CASSPGQVTYEQYF
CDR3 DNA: TGTGCCAGCAGCCCGGGACAGGTGACCTACGAGCAGTACTTC

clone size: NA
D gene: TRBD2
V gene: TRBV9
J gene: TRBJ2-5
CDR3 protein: CASSPSPGLAGPETQYF
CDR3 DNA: TGTGCCAGCAGCCCGAGCCCCGGACTAGCGGGGCCAGAGACCCAGTACTTC

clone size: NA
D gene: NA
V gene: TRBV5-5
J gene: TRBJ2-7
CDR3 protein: CASSSSVRFEQYF
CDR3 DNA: TGTGCCAGCAGCTCCTCAGTTAGGTTCGAGCAGTACTTC

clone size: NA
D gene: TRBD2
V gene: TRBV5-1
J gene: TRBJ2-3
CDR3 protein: CASTLRGGEIDTQYF
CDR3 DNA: TGCGCCAGCACCTTACGGGGGGGCGAAATAGATACGCAGTATTTT

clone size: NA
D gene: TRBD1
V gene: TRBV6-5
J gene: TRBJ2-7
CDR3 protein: CASSYSTAGGYEQYF
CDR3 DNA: TGTGCCAGCAGTTACTCCACCGCAGGGGGCTACGAGCAGTACTTC

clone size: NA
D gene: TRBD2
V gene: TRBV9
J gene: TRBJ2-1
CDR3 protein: CASTGSGRWNEQFF
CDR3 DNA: TGTGCCAGCACTGGTAGCGGGAGATGGAATGAGCAGTTCTTC

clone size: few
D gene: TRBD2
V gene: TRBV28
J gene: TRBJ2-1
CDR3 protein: CASSLSGGIEQFF
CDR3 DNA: TGTGCCAGCAGTTTATCGGGAGGGATTGAGCAGTTCTTC

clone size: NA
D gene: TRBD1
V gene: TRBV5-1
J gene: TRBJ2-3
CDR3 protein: CATSRQGAGTDTQYF
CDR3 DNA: TGCGCCACCTCCCGGCAGGGGGCGGGCACAGATACGCAGTATTTT

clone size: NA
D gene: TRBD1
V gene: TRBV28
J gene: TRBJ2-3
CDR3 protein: CASSTGASTDTQYF
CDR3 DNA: TGTGCCAGCAGCACAGGGGCGAGCACAGATACGCAGTATTTT

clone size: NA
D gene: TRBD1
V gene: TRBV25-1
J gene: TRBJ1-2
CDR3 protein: CASSSGGGGAYSYTF
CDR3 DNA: TGTGCCAGCAGTTCAGGCGGAGGGGGCGCGTACAGCTACACCTTC

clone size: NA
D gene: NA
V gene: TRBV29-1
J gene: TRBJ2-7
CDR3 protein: CSVVSGYEQYF
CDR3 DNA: TGCAGCGTTGTAAGCGGGTACGAGCAGTACTTC

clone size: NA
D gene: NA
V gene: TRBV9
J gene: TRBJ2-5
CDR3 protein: CASSPSGFQETQYF
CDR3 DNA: TGTGCCAGCAGCCCTTCGGGGTTCCAAGAGACCCAGTACTTC

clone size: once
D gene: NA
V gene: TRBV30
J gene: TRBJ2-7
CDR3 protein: CAWSGGAYEQYF
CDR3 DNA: TGTGCCTGGTCCGGAGGCGCCTACGAGCAGTACTTC

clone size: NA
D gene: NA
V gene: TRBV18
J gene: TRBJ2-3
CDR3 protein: CASSPAGRTDTQYF
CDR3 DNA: TGTGCCAGCTCACCGGCAGGGCGCACAGATACGCAGTATTTT

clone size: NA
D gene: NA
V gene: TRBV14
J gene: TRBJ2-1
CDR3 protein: CASSHRHNEQFF
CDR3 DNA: TGTGCCAGCAGCCATCGTCACAATGAGCAGTTCTTC

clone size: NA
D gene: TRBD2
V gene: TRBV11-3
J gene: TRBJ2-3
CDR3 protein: CASSPGTSGSTDTQYF
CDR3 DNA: TGTGCCAGCAGCCCCGGGACTAGTGGTAGTACAGATACGCAGTATTTT

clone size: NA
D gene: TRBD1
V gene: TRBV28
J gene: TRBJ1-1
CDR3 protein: CASIQGAKAEAFF
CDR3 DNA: TGTGCCAGCATTCAGGGGGCAAAGGCTGAAGCTTTCTTT

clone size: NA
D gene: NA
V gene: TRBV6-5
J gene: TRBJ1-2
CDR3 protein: CASSYSDRTITSGYTF
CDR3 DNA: TGTGCCAGCAGTTACTCCGACAGGACGATCACCTCGGGCTACACCTTC